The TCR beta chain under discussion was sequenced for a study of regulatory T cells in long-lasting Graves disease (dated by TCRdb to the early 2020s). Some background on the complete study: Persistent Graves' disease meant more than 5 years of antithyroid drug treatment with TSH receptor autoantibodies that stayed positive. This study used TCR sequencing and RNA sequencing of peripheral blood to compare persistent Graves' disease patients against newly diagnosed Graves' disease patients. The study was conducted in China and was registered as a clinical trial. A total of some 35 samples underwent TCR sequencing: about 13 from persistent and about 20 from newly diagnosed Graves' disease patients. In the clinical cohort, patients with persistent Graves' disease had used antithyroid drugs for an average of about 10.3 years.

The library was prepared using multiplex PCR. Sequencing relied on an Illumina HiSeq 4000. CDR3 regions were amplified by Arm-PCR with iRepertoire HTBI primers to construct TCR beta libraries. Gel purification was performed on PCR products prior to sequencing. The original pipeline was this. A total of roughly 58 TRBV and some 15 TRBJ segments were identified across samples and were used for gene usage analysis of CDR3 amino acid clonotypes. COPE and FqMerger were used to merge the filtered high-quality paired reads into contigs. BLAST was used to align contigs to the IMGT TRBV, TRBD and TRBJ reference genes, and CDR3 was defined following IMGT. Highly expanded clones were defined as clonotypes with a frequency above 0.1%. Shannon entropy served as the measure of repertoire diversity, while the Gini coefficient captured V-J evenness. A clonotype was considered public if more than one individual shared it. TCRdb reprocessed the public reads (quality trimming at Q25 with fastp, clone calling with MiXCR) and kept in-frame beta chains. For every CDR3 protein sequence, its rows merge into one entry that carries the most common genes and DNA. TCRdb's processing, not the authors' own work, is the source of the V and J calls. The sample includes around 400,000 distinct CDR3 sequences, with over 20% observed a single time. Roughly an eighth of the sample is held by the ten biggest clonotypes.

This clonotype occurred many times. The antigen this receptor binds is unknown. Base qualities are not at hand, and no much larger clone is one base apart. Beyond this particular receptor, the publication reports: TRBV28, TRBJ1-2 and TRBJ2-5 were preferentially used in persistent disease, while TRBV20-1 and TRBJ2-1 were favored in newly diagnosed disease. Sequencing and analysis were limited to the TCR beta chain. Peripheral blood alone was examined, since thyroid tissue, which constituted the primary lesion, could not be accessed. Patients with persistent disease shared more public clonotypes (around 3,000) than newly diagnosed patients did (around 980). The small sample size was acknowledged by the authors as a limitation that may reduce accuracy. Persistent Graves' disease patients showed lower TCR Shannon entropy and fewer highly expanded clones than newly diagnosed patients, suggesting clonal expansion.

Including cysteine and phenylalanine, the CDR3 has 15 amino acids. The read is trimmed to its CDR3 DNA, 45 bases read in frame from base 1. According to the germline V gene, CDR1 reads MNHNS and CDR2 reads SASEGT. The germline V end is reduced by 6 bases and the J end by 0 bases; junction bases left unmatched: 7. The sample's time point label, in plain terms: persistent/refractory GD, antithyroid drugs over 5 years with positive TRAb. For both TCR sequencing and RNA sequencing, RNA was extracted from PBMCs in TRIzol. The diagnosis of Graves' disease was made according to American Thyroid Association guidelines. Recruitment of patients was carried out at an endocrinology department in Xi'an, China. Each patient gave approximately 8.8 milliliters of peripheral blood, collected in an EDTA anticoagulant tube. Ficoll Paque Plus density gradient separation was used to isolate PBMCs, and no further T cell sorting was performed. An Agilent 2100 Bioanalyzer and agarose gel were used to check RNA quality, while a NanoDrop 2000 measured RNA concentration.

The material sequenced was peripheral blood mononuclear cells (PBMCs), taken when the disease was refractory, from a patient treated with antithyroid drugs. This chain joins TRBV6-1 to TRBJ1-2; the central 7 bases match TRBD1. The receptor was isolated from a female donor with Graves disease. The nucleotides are TGTGCCAGCAGCTTGAGGACAGGCACTAACTATGGCTACACCTTC. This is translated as CASSLRTGTNYGYTF.